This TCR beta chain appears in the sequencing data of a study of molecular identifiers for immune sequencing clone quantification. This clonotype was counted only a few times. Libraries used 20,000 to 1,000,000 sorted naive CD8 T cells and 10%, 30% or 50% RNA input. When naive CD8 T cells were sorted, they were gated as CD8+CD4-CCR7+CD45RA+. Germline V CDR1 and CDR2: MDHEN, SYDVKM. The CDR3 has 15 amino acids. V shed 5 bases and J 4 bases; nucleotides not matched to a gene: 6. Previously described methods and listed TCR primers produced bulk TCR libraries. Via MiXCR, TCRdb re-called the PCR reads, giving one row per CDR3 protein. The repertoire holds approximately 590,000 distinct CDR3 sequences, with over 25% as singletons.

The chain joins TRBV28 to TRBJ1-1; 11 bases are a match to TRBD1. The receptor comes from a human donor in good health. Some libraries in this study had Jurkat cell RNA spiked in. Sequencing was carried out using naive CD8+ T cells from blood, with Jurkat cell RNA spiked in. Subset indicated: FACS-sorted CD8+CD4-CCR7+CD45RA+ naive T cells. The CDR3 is CASSPRTGGFTEAFF. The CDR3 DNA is TGTGCCAGCAGTCCACGGACAGGGGGCTTCACTGAAGCTTTCTTT.